The present T cell receptor beta chain was sequenced within a study of regulatory T cells in long-lasting Graves disease (dated by TCRdb to the early 2020s). Looking at the study overall: Newly diagnosed Graves' disease patients had taken antithyroid drugs for less than 3 months. Peripheral blood TCR sequencing and RNA sequencing compared persistent Graves' disease patients with newly diagnosed Graves' disease patients. The study took place in China and was registered as a clinical trial. TCR sequencing covered 13 persistent and some 20 newly diagnosed Graves' disease patients, some 33 samples in total.

The library was built by means of multiplex PCR. The sequencing machine was an Illumina HiSeq 4000. CDR3 regions were amplified by Arm-PCR with iRepertoire HTBI primers to construct TCR beta libraries. Before sequencing, the PCR products underwent gel purification. As for the original processing: Gene usage analysis of CDR3 amino acid clonotypes used the 60 to 75 TRBV and some 13 TRBJ segments found across samples. Filtered high-quality paired reads were merged into contigs using COPE and FqMerger. Contigs were aligned with BLAST to IMGT TRBV, TRBD and TRBJ reference genes, and CDR3 was defined per IMGT. Any clonotype with a frequency above 0.1% was classified as a highly expanded clone. Shannon entropy was used to measure repertoire diversity, and the Gini coefficient was used to measure V-J evenness. Clonotypes shared by more than one individual were considered public. TCRdb reprocessed the public reads (quality trimming at Q25 with fastp, clone calling with MiXCR) and kept in-frame beta chains. Every entry covers one CDR3 protein and lists the most common genes and DNA from its rows. These V and J calls originate from TCRdb's pipeline instead of the authors' own analysis. The sample table contains approximately 470,000 distinct CDR3 sequences; only one count was recorded for roughly 16% of them. The ten most abundant clones make up about 12% of the sample.

This clonotype was seen many times. This clone's antigen is unknown. Base qualities are missing; no much larger clone stands one base away. Broader findings and caveats from the paper: Persistent Graves' disease patients showed lower TCR Shannon entropy and fewer highly expanded clones than newly diagnosed patients, suggesting clonal expansion. A larger number of public clonotypes was shared among persistent patients (more than 2,500) than among newly diagnosed patients (roughly 1,000). Only peripheral blood was studied, because thyroid tissue, the primary lesion, was inaccessible. The authors noted that the small sample size was a limitation that may lower accuracy. Persistent disease showed preferential use of TRBV28, TRBJ1-2 and TRBJ2-5, whereas newly diagnosed disease favored TRBV20-1 and TRBJ2-1. Sequencing and analysis were restricted to the TCR beta chain.

The meaning of the sample's time point label: newly diagnosed GD, antithyroid drugs for less than 3 months. For both TCR sequencing and RNA sequencing, RNA was extracted from PBMCs in TRIzol. Graves' disease was diagnosed according to American Thyroid Association guidelines. Recruitment of patients was carried out at an endocrinology department in Xi'an, China. From each patient, nine milliliters of peripheral blood was collected into an EDTA anticoagulant tube. Ficoll Paque Plus density gradient separation was used to isolate PBMCs, and no further T cell sorting was done. RNA quality was checked with an Agilent 2100 Bioanalyzer and agarose gel, and concentration with a NanoDrop 2000. Looking up the germline V gene yields CDR1 KGHDR and CDR2 SFDVKD. V ends up 4 bases short and J 3 bases short, with an unmatched junction base count of 5. The CDR3 covers 15 residues, taking in both the cysteine and the phenylalanine. Only the CDR3 part of the read is kept: 45 bases, read in frame from the first base.

In addition, the sample was reused for a study of T cells in Graves' hyperthyroidism and ophthalmopathy. The second paper states: A patient counted as having stable Graves' hyperthyroidism if no progression to ophthalmopathy occurred over 18 months of follow-up. Hyperthyroidism patients were newly diagnosed, had a disease duration of under 2 months, and were aged 18 to 65 years. Exclusion was applied to patients with uncontrolled infections, other autoimmune diseases, pregnancy or lactation. Clinical symptoms, serum thyroxine and TRAb, thyroid ultrasound, and orbital computed tomography formed the basis for the diagnoses. For the first round of RT-PCR on the TCR CDR3, the HTBI primer set was used together with the Qiagen OneStep RT-PCR kit. Most expanded thyroid clonotypes (frequency above 0.001) were also detected in blood, suggesting blood repertoires may reflect thyroid immune responses. In cross-validation, a model built on a 13 V-J signature told ophthalmopathy apart from stable hyperthyroidism with less than 90% sensitivity and roughly 81% specificity, and in testing the same model reached 80%/75%. During validation, the model predicted progression to ophthalmopathy a median of approximately six months ahead of onset, with 60% to 71% sensitivity and 72% to 80% specificity. TCR V-J signatures able to tell the groups apart were searched for in a discovery cohort of more than 90 patients, of whom 43 had Graves' ophthalmopathy and around 56 had stable Graves' hyperthyroidism. Prospective prediction of ophthalmopathy was tested in an independent validation cohort of some 19 hyperthyroidism patients and 15 to 17 patients who later progressed to ophthalmopathy. The roughly 100 discovery patients were randomly divided into training and test sets at a 7:3 ratio. The study also compared thyroid tissue and blood T-cell repertoires from 5 to 7 Graves' hyperthyroidism patients. After blood sampling, hyperthyroidism patients were treated with methimazole at a starting dose of 30 mg daily, and ophthalmopathy patients were treated with high-dose intravenous methylprednisolone. A second multiplex PCR round built the libraries, followed by size selection and purification. Sequencing of the libraries was done on an Illumina HiSeq2000 using paired-end 100 bp reads. SOAPnuke was used to process the raw data, removing reads that contained adapters or uncalled bases, had a mean Phred below 15, or lacked an exact match to the constant primer or identifier. COPE v1.2.5 was used to merge the high-quality paired reads, and each unique nucleotide sequence was defined as a clonotype. Clonotypes were aligned to IMGT TRBV, TRBD and TRBJ reference segments using MiTCR v1.1. Analysis was restricted to V-J combinations with a frequency above 0.0001, which covered 99.2% of repertoires. The TCS score was defined as F50 (clonal expansion) divided by E x V (chaos), with BLOSUM62-based TCRdist calculated between CDR3 peptides within each V-J. Welch's t-statistics and random forest reduced 500 to 650 V-J features to 10 to 15, which were used in a naive Bayes classifier (R e1071). No statistical method was used to fix the sample size in advance, and group allocation was not hidden from the investigators. According to the paper, TCR Vbeta CDR3 sequencing was carried out on about 140 peripheral blood samples, which came from fewer than 50 ophthalmopathy, 75 or so hyperthyroidism and approximately 17 progressor patients.

Rearrangement joined TRBV24-1 to TRBJ2-1; 7 bases in the middle match TRBD1. The TCR originated in a man aged 40-49 years with Graves disease. Donor details come from another sample of the same person, matched by shared clones. The sequenced sample was peripheral blood mononuclear cells (PBMCs), obtained at new diagnosis, from a patient treated with antithyroid drugs. The CDR3: CATSDAGGSYNEQFF. The nucleotide sequence reads TGTGCCACCAGTGACGCAGGGGGTAGCTACAATGAGCAGTTCTTC.